Reported below is one T cell receptor beta chain. The data originate from a study of blood T cell repertoires in COVID-19. Original processing methods: It was from reference gene primer amplification that nucleated cell counts were estimated. This table comes from immunoSEQ multiplex PCR, and its TCRdb copy is limited to in-frame clones, with some not included. Clonal size and the V and J genes are those of that table, whereas D and trimming came from the DNA. The repertoire holds 110,000 to 150,000 clones, with around 86% as singletons. Cohorts were based on clinical histories the participants reported. This receptor was identified in a man aged 60-69 years who had recovered from COVID-19. The sequencing sample was made of PBMCs or T cells enriched from blood (not recorded which).

CDR3 sequence: CASGKDKGRGYTF. The CDR3 nucleotides are TGTGCCAGCGGGAAGGACAAAGGCCGTGGCTACACCTTC. The gene calls are TRBV25-1 and TRBJ1-2; TRBD1 might be the D (5 bases). Germline CDR1 reads MGHDK; CDR2 reads SYGVNS. The ends were cut back, 8 bases at V and 7 bases at J, with 17 bases in the middle. The CDR3 spans 13 residues.